This T cell receptor beta chain was recovered during a study of control samples from healthy donors and cancer patients. The method was immunoSEQ multiplex PCR; TCRdb's version includes in-frame clones alone and lacks a portion of them. This sample has about 69,000 clones, with 84% found just once. V was clipped by 5 bases and J by 2 bases; unmatched bases: 6. Germline V gene sequence: CDR1 SGHAT, CDR2 FQNNGV. There are 16 residues in the CDR3. The source is a woman aged 45-60 years with lung cancer. The source material was PBMCs. The rearrangement joins TRBV11-2 to TRBJ2-1, with 10 bases identical to TRBD2. The CDR3 spells CASSVLAGGPYNEQFF. Written as DNA, the CDR3 is TGTGCCAGCAGCGTATTAGCGGGGGGTCCCTACAATGAGCAGTTCTTC.